The 18 T cell receptor beta chains presented below share a single source sample, sequenced in a study of shared clonotypes between healthy human individuals. Measured with immunoSEQ multiplex PCR; TCRdb has only the in-frame clones, and not every one. This repertoire shows roughly 2,500,000 clones, 93% found once; its top ten account for approximately 0.36%. The sample comprised naive CD4+ T cells from PBMCs. The subset denotes: CD45RA+ positively selected. The receptors here all came from a man aged 18-30 years in good health. Some clones in this sample may be carry-over from other donors' samples.

The chain is built from TRBV5-5 and TRBJ1-4, with unresolved D. Trimming took off 0 bases at V and 8 bases at J, with 11 bases between the two ends. The CDR3 totals 14 residues. Germline V gene lookup returns CDR1 SGHKS and CDR2 YYEKEE (reference sequence). For the CDR3, the DNA is TGTGCCAGCAGCTTGGGAGGGCTCGGCGAAAAACTGTTTTTT. Amino acid sequence: CASSLGGLGEKLFF.

The chain links TRBV2 to TRBJ1-4; no reliable D call. The V gene's germline CDR1 is SNHLY and CDR2 FYNNEI. Trimming shortened V by 7 bases and J by 0 bases, and 12 bases separated the two germline ends. The CDR3 runs to 15 residues. The DNA of the CDR3 is TGTGCCAGCAACCGAGGCGGTGCAACTAATGAAAAACTGTTTTTT. Protein: CASNRGGATNEKLFF.

The V gene is TRBV7-2, the J gene TRBJ2-7; D unclear. CDR3 length: 13 amino acids. Germline values: CDR1 SGHTA, CDR2 FQGNSA. V was cut by 5 bases and J by 6 bases, with 14 bases left in between. CDR3 sequence (DNA): TGTGCCAGCAGCGGCACCTGGGTAGGCGAGCAGTACTTC. Translation: CASSGTWVGEQYF.

The CDR3: CASSLKTAGGYTF. CDR3 sequence (DNA): TGTGCCAGCAGCTTGAAGACGGCGGGTGGCTACACCTTC. This chain joins TRBV4-2 and TRBJ1-2; D not certain. Trimming removed 5 bases at V and 7 bases at J, with 14 bases between. There are 13 residues in the CDR3. CDR1 LGHNA and CDR2 YNFKEQ come from the germline V gene.

The rearrangement links TRBV29-1 to TRBJ2-2; D assignment may be TRBD1 or TRBD2 (5 bases each). This CDR3 has 16 residues. Deletions cut 5 bases from V and 0 bases from J, with 16 bases between. Per germline, CDR1 SQVTM and CDR2 ANQGSEA. The CDR3 loop reads CSVYEGTRANTGELFF. CDR3 DNA sequence: TGCAGCGTTTACGAGGGGACCCGCGCGAACACCGGGGAGCTGTTTTTT.

As regards this clone: The junction departs from germline at one end; a sequencing error may be responsible. V usage is TRBV20-1 and J usage is TRBJ1-1, with 9 nucleotides matching TRBD1. The CDR3 spans 8 residues. CDR1 and CDR2 from the germline V gene are DFQATT and SNEGSKA (reference sequence). CDR3 in DNA: TGCAGTGCATCCGGGACAGGGTTT. It specifies CSASGTGF.

The chain has TRBV5-1 and TRBJ2-2; D is ambiguous. Germline V CDR1 and CDR2: SGHRS, YFSETQ. The CDR3 extends over 13 amino acids. V lost 6 bases, J lost 7 bases, and 13 bases lay in between. CDR3 coding DNA: TGCGCCAGCACCCCCGGAGTGTTCGGGGAGCTGTTTTTT. Translation: CASTPGVFGELFF.

This clone has only one observation. The chain couples TRBV27 to TRBJ1-2; D is undetermined. With 6 bases removed from V and 0 bases from J, the gap between germline ends came to 14 bases. This CDR3 is built from 15 residues. CDR1 is MNHEY and CDR2 is SMNVEV in the germline V gene (reference sequence). CDR3 in DNA: TGTGCCAGCAGATTTGTAGACGCGGCTAACTATGGCTACACCTTC. It translates to CASRFVDAANYGYTF.

V is TRBV5-1 and J is TRBJ2-1, with D possibly TRBD2 on 6 matching bases. V was pared by 7 bases and J by 1 base, with 12 bases between. The CDR3 has 14 residues. CDR1 and CDR2 (germline): SGHRS, YFSETQ. CDR3 DNA sequence: TGCGCCAGCGAAGGCGGGGTGTCCTACAATGAGCAGTTCTTC. Protein product: CASEGGVSYNEQFF.

This chain joins TRBV28 and TRBJ1-5, with TRBD1 as a possible D gene (6 bases). Germline values: CDR1 MDHEN, CDR2 SYDVKM. The CDR3 has 16 amino acids. Trimming stripped 5 bases from V and 5 bases from J, with 19 bases between. This CDR3 reads CASSPPDRRLYQPQHF. The CDR3 nucleotides are TGTGCCAGCAGTCCGCCCGACAGGCGCCTCTATCAGCCCCAGCATTTT.

The genes are TRBV18 and TRBJ1-5, with a possible D match to TRBD1 (5 bases). Germline V gene sequence: CDR1 KGHSH, CDR2 LQKENI. The ends were cut back, 0 bases at V and 0 bases at J, with 12 bases in the middle. This CDR3 contains 17 residues. The CDR3 spells CASSPPAGGDSNQPQHF. The CDR3, as DNA: TGTGCCAGCTCACCACCTGCGGGAGGGGATAGCAATCAGCCCCAGCATTTT. The full variable domain, with the rest looked up from reference TRBV18 and TRBJ1-5, is NAGVMQNPRHLVRRRGQEARLRCSPMKGHSHVYWYRQLPEEGLKFMVYLQKENIIDESGMPKERFSAEFPKEGPSILRIQQVVRGDSAAYFCASSPPAGGDSNQPQHFGDGTRLSIL.

The gene calls are TRBV28 and TRBJ2-7; D is perhaps TRBD2 (7 bases). Trimming stripped 6 bases from V and 2 bases from J, with 17 bases between. The CDR3 consists of 15 residues. The V gene's germline CDR1 is MDHEN and CDR2 SYDVKM. CDR3 region: CASRPGGGSPYEQYF. For the CDR3, the DNA is TGTGCCAGCAGACCGGGGGGCGGGAGTCCCTACGAGCAGTACTTC.

V is TRBV27 and J is TRBJ2-1, with 7 nucleotides matching TRBD2. The CDR3 covers 15 residues. The germline gives CDR1 MNHEY, CDR2 SMNVEV (reference sequence). V lost 3 bases and J lost 7; bases outside the gene matches: 9. The CDR3 coding sequence is TGTGCCAGCAGTTTGATGGGGAGGGCGGGGAATGAGCAGTTCTTC. Translated, it gives CASSLMGRAGNEQFF.

This clone occurred a few times. The chain employs TRBV28 and TRBJ1-2; no clear D gene. The CDR3 runs to 12 residues. Germline lookup yields CDR1 MDHEN and CDR2 SYDVKM. Trimming removed 4 bases at V and 4 bases at J, with 7 bases between. In DNA, the CDR3 is TGTGCCAGCAGTTCCGACATCTATGGCTACACCTTC. This translates into CASSSDIYGYTF.

Here the CDR3 DNA reads TGTGCCAGCAGCGTCCGAGCGGGAGCAACAGATACGCAGTATTTT. Translated, it gives CASSVRAGATDTQYF. V usage is TRBV11-1 and J usage is TRBJ2-3; 8 bases line up with TRBD2. V gave up 5 bases and J gave up 3 bases; unmatched junction bases: 7. CDR1 and CDR2 (germline): SGHAT, FQDESV (reference sequence). This CDR3 contains 15 residues.

The gene calls are TRBV18 and TRBJ1-5; TRBD1 matches at 7 bases. Germline CDR1 reads KGHSH; CDR2 reads LQKENI. The CDR3 consists of 17 residues. The V gene end was trimmed by 3 bases and the J gene end by 0 bases; junction bases not matched to a gene: 8. Here the CDR3 DNA reads TGTGCCAGCTCACCCGCCAGGACAGGTAATAGCAATCAGCCCCAGCATTTT. Protein: CASSPARTGNSNQPQHF.

V is TRBV27 and J is TRBJ2-1, with D tentatively TRBD2 (5 bases). Trimming left V 1 base short and J 8 bases short, with 12 bases between. The CDR3 is 14 residues long. Germline V lookup: CDR1 MNHEY, CDR2 SMNVEV (reference sequence). The CDR3 loop reads CASSLFSVFDEQFF. CDR3 DNA: TGTGCCAGCAGTTTATTTAGCGTCTTCGATGAGCAGTTCTTC.

CDR3 loop: CASSRDRGPQATSGANVLTF. The DNA for the CDR3 is TGTGCCAGCAGCCGGGACAGGGGGCCTCAGGCCACCTCTGGGGCCAACGTCCTGACTTTC. The chain recombines TRBV14 with TRBJ2-6, with 12 positions matching TRBD1. CDR1 and CDR2 from the germline V gene are SGHDN and FVKESK. The trim removed 4 bases at V and 0 bases at J, leaving 10 bases unmatched. The CDR3 sequence is 20 residues long.